The clone carrying this T cell receptor (beta chain) was observed a single time. Its specificity is not known. This entry belongs to a study of early stage breast cancer tumors. Across the study: Average read coverage per sample was 7.5 to 10-fold.

Notes on the study in general: Tumors had about 2.5-fold higher T cell density and higher clonality than adjacent normal breast tissue. Bulk DNA sequencing of unsorted cells missed chain pairing and markers.

Repertoires were generated with immunoSEQ multiplex PCR, while TCRdb's copy carries only in-frame clones and drops some. The sample includes approximately 19,000 clones, 70% to 80% of them seen just once. The sequencing input was blood. The TCR was taken from a person aged 55-75 years with breast cancer.

CDR3 residues: CASSPSTDTQYF. The CDR3, as DNA: TGTGCCAGCTCACCTAGCACAGATACGCAGTATTTT. This sequence joins TRBV18 and TRBJ2-3; no clear D. Germline V CDR1 and CDR2: KGHSH, LQKENI. Trimming left V 3 bases short and J 0 bases short, with 1 base between. CDR3 size: 12 residues.